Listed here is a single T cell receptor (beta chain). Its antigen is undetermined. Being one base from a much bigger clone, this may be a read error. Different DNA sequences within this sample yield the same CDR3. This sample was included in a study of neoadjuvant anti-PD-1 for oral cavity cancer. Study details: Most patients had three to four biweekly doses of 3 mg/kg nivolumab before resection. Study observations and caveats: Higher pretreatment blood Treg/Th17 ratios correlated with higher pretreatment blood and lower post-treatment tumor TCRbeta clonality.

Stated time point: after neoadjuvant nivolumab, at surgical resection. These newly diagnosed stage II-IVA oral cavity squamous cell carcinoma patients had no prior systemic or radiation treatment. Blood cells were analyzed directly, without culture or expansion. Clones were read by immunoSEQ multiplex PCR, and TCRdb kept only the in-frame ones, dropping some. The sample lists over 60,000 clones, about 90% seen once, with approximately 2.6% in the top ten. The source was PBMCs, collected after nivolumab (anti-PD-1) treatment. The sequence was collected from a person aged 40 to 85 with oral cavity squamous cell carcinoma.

The CDR3 spells CASSLGLAQETQYF. Here the CDR3 DNA reads TGTGCCAGCAGCTTGGGATTAGCTCAAGAGACCCAGTACTTC. The chain links TRBV5-4 to TRBJ2-5; D is unclear. The V gene lost 0 bases and the J gene lost 2 bases, with 8 bases spanning the gap. Per germline, CDR1 SGHNT and CDR2 YYREEE (reference sequence). The CDR3 length is 14 residues.